A selection of T cell receptor beta chains follows, all from one sample in a study of T cell repertoires in cytomegalovirus infection. TCRdb reprocessed the reads with MiXCR, giving one entry per CDR3 protein. The repertoire holds 400,000 or so distinct CDR3 sequences, 25% to 40% seen once, with approximately 14% in the top ten. Sequencing was performed on PBMCs. All receptors derive from a human donor in good health (CMV status not recorded). Some clones in this sample may be carry-over from other donors' samples. Both conserved end residues are part of each CDR3. Each record gives: J gene, V gene, CDR3 protein.

>TRBJ2-3|TRBV14
CASSQVGRIRRYF
>TRBJ2-1|TRBV5-5
CASSGGLAGGFSSYNEQFF
>TRBJ2-5|TRBV6-1
CASSPGWSSGGQETQYF
>TRBJ1-5|TRBV12-3/TRBV12-4
CASSLFRTGLKGVRPQHF
>TRBJ1-6|TRBV7-8
CASSLRDRGNSPLHF
>TRBJ2-1|TRBV12-3/TRBV12-4
CASRLQEYNEQFF
>TRBJ2-7|TRBV6-1
CAIDGRGDYEQYF
>TRBJ1-5|TRBV7-2
CASSQTMRNQPQHF
>TRBJ1-5|TRBV7-2
CASSSFGSSNQPQHF
>TRBJ1-6|TRBV6-2/TRBV6-3
CSSSYSIWSSPLHF
>TRBJ1-5|TRBV12-3/TRBV12-4
CASTTGGGPQHF
>TRBJ1-1|TRBV18
CASSPGLGQGPNTEAFF
>TRBJ1-2|TRBV7-2
CASSSQGGIYFYTF
>TRBJ2-7|TRBV10-3
CAISDSERLDEQYF
>TRBJ1-1|TRBV4-2
CASSQEAGGDTEAFF
>TRBJ2-1|TRBV7-6
CASSFETSGGTEQFF
>TRBJ2-1|TRBV7-8
CASSLAPRRGLNNEQFF
>TRBJ2-3|TRBV12-3/TRBV12-4
CASTDLPSIAGGLSDTQYF
>TRBJ1-2|TRBV2
CASSDGGGNYGYPF
>TRBJ2-7|TRBV10-3
CAISDFGAQTTYEQYF
>TRBJ2-1|TRBV12-3/TRBV12-4
CASSPPLQGVNEQFF
>TRBJ2-3|TRBV20-1
CSASGLAGGPTDTQYF
>TRBJ2-3|TRBV6-5
CASSYPGLNSDTQYF
>TRBJ2-3|TRBV6-1
CASSGDRGINADTQYF
>TRBJ2-1|TRBV7-6
CASSPRIGSYNEQFF
>TRBJ2-1|TRBV5-4
CASSLIGTSGRTEQFF
>TRBJ2-7|TRBV29-1
CSVEQASYEQYF
>TRBJ2-7|TRBV2
CASRVGQLYEQYF
>TRBJ1-2|TRBV7-2
CASSLAGTANYGYTF
>TRBJ2-1|TRBV7-9
CASSLPGTSGGEFYNEQFF
>TRBJ2-3|TRBV7-6
CASSPGGRPSSTDTQYF
>TRBJ2-5|TRBV4-1
CASSQDRPGPRETQYF
>TRBJ2-7|TRBV2
CASSDPSSYEQYF
>TRBJ1-5|TRBV7-2
CASSARGHPNQPQHF
>TRBJ2-2|TRBV5-4
CASSPRPGQTNTGELFF
>TRBJ2-3|TRBV25-1
CASRPSGGRTDTQYF
>TRBJ1-5|TRBV7-9
CASSLVRREGQPQHF
>TRBJ2-5|TRBV15
CATSRDKVMETQYF
>TRBJ1-1|TRBV28
CARRGTVVNTEAFF
>TRBJ2-2|TRBV7-2
CASSLGDATGELFF